The clone carrying this TCR beta chain was recorded many times. Its target is not known. This entry comes from a study of spatial heterogeneity in lung cancer. Study-level findings and limits: Mutation tallies in tumors tracked expanded intratumoral alpha and beta TCR counts.

Trimming took 3 bases from V and 6 from J, leaving 15 bases between them. The CDR3 is made up of 14 amino acids. Single TCR cDNA molecules each had their own unique molecular identifier. MiXCR, applied by TCRdb to the 5' RACE reads, yields one record per CDR3 protein. The table lists over 25,000 distinct CDR3 sequences, under 8.5% of them singletons. The time point here: sample taken at primary tumor resection. The donors comprised approximately 72 untreated early-stage non-small cell lung cancer patients. The sequencing here drew on lung tumor tissue, taken at surgery. The genes are TRBV12-3 or TRBV12-4 and TRBJ2-7; D is unclear. This sequence was found in a male donor with early-stage non-small cell lung cancer. The CDR3 coding sequence is TGTGCCAGCAGTTTTTTCGGCGACCTGACCGAGCAGTACTTC. This codes for CASSFFGDLTEQYF.